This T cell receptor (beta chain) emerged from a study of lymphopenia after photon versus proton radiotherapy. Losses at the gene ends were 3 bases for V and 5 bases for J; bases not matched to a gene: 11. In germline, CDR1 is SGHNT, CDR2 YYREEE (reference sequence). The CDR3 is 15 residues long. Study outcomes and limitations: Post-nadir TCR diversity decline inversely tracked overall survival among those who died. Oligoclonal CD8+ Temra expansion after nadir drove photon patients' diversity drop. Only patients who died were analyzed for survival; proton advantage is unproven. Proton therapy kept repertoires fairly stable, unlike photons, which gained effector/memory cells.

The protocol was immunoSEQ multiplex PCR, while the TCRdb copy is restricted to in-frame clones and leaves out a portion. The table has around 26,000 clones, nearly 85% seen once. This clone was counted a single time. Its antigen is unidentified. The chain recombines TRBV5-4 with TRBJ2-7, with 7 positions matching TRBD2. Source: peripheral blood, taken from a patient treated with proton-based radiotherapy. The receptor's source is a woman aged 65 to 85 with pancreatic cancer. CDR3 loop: CASSSGDYFPHEQYF. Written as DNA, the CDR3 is TGTGCCAGCAGCTCGGGGGACTATTTCCCCCACGAGCAGTACTTC.